This T cell receptor (beta chain) was obtained from a study of response to subunit inactivated influenza vaccine. Findings and caveats of the study: Researchers suggested that each seasonal influenza vaccination recruits few new T cells.

In this sample, this clonotype turned up a few times. The target antigen is unknown. TCRdb re-analysed the RT-PCR reads in MiXCR, keeping a single row per CDR3 protein. This sample yields about 700,000 distinct CDR3 sequences, of which about 15% are seen a single time; 6% to 8% belongs to the top ten. CDR3 length: 17 amino acids. CDR1 and CDR2 (germline): DFQATT, SNEGSKA (reference sequence). Trimming at V came to 0 bases and at J to 0 bases, leaving 3 bases not matched to a gene. The TCR originated in a man aged 45-65 years who received an inactivated influenza vaccine. This specimen was PBMCs from blood, taken 14 days before vaccination. V gene TRBV20-1 combines with J gene TRBJ2-2, with 11 bases that match TRBD2. The chain's CDR3 is CSARDVSGGANTGELFF. Written as DNA, the CDR3 is TGCAGTGCTAGAGATGTTAGCGGGGGGGCGAACACCGGGGAGCTGTTTTTT.